One and the same sample provided the 10 T cell receptor beta chains below, sequenced in a study of monozygotic twins with inflammatory bowel disease. TCRdb re-analyzed the 5' RACE reads; it lists each CDR3 protein once, without DNA. The sample table sets out some 130,000 distinct CDR3 sequences. Sample: blood. Receptors were obtained from a human donor with ulcerative colitis or Crohn's disease, or a healthy co-twin of an affected twin (not recorded which).

The chain has TRBV4-1 and TRBJ2-7; TCRdb's D gene call, TRBD1, goes unchecked for lack of DNA. The CDR3 is 14 amino acids. Germline CDR1 MGHRA, CDR2 YSYEKL. This chain's CDR3 is CASSQDPGSYEQYF.

The chain links TRBV5-5 to TRBJ2-7; the TCRdb D gene call, TRBD1, has no DNA to confirm it. The CDR3 totals 15 residues. CDR1 and CDR2 from the germline V gene are SGHKS and YYEKEE (reference sequence). CDR3 amino acids: CASSSSTGTEYPEYF.

The rearrangement uses TRBV2 and TRBJ2-7; TCRdb selects TRBD1, and the lack of DNA leaves this call unchecked. Germline V gene data show CDR1 as SNHLY and CDR2 as FYNNEI. The CDR3 spans 14 residues. CDR3 residues: CASSIVGQSYEQYF.

This chain's CDR3 is CASSLMQTSGGDNTGELFF. The chain employs TRBV12-3 or TRBV12-4 and TRBJ2-2; there is no DNA to check the TCRdb D call of TRBD2. This CDR3 contains 19 residues.

This chain links TRBV28 with TRBJ1-5; TCRdb's assignment of TRBD1 cannot be checked, as there is no DNA. Germline V CDR1 and CDR2: MDHEN, SYDVKM. This CDR3 region has 14 residues. The CDR3 is CASSQGDSNQPQHF.

The V call is TRBV19, the J call TRBJ2-7; the D call from TCRdb, TRBD1, cannot be confirmed without DNA. The CDR3 runs 14 residues. Germline-derived CDR1 and CDR2 are LNHDA and SQIVND (reference sequence). CDR3 in amino acids: CASSIGTGLYEQYF.

This sequence joins TRBV9 and TRBJ2-7; TCRdb names TRBD1, which stays unverified in the absence of DNA. CDR3 length equals 15 residues. The V gene's germline CDR1 is SGDLS and CDR2 YYNGEE. This CDR3 reads CASSVALGTPYEQYF.

The chain has TRBV6-1 and TRBJ1-1; TCRdb proposes TRBD1, but this gene call is untestable without DNA. CDR3 length equals 16 residues. Germline CDR1 reads MNHNS; CDR2 reads SASEGT. CDR3 region: CASSRDRGARNTEAFF.

This rearrangement joins TRBV13 to TRBJ2-5. The CDR3 loop spans 14 amino acids. Germline V gene data show CDR1 as PRHDT and CDR2 as FYEKMQ (reference sequence). The CDR3 spells CASSFERYQETQYF.

The V and J genes are TRBV6-6 and TRBJ2-5; TCRdb names TRBD2, which stays unverified in the absence of DNA. The CDR3 loop spans 14 amino acids. Germline-derived CDR1 and CDR2 are MNHNY and SVGAGI (reference sequence). CDR3 in amino acids: CASSSSGSTETQYF.